This T cell receptor (beta chain) derives from a study of T cell responses to AZD1222 COVID-19 vaccine. Losses at the gene ends were 4 bases for V and 2 bases for J; bases not matched to a gene: 4. CDR1 WNHNN and CDR2 SYGVQD come from the germline V gene (reference sequence). This CDR3 is 15 amino acids long. Assay: immunoSEQ multiplex PCR; the TCRdb copy retains only in-frame clones and omits some. Of under 100,000 clones in the sample, 90% to 95% were seen once. The V and J genes are TRBV10-1 and TRBJ1-2; 10 nucleotides align to TRBD1. The sample consisted of peripheral blood, taken on day 0 of MenACWY control vaccination. The receptor was derived from an adult in good health. Written as DNA, the CDR3 is TGCGCCAGCAGTGGACCGACAGGGGGCAACTATGGCTACACCTTC. Amino acids: CASSGPTGGNYGYTF.